This T cell receptor beta chain comes out of a study of T cell responses to AZD1222 COVID-19 vaccine. Study results and limitations: The span of vaccine-associated CD4 TCRs extended across spike, with dominance at 160-218 and 743-854. Baseline seropositives among AZD1222 recipients totaled only five to seven.

About this clone: Its target is unknown.

J gave up 8 bases and V 8 bases, and 12 bases lay outside the gene matches. Germline V gives CDR1 SQVTM, CDR2 ANQGSEA. This CDR3 has 14 amino acids. Assay: immunoSEQ multiplex PCR; the TCRdb copy retains only in-frame clones and omits some. The sample lists 90,000 to 110,000 clones; roughly nine tenths were seen once. The sequence was collected from an adult in good health. The rearrangement joins TRBV29-1 to TRBJ1-2; TRBD1 aligns across 12 bases. The specimen was peripheral blood, collected on day 0 of AZD1222 vaccination. The CDR3 nucleotides read TGCAGCTCCAGGGGCGGGACAGGGGGCGAAGGCTACACCTTC. It is translated as CSSRGGTGGEGYTF.